The 13 T cell receptor beta chains below come from one sample, sequenced in a study of blood T cell repertoires in COVID-19. Clones were sequenced by immunoSEQ multiplex PCR, and TCRdb holds only the in-frame ones, with some missing. The sample includes around 110,000 clones, approximately 90% seen only once; the top ten take about 4.5%. Sequenced: peripheral blood. The receptors come from a middle-aged man with acute or convalescent COVID-19.

J is TRBJ2-7 and V is TRBV19; D perhaps matches TRBD2 (6 bases). Germline V gene data show CDR1 as LNHDA and CDR2 as SQIVND (reference sequence). V was clipped by 3 bases and J by 4 bases, with 13 bases between them. CDR3 length: 14 amino acids. CDR3 loop: CASSIRQGGYEQYF. CDR3 coding DNA: TGTGCCAGTAGTATTCGCCAGGGAGGATACGAGCAGTACTTC.

This clone was seen a single time. V is TRBV10-3 and J is TRBJ2-1; 9 bases align to TRBD2. J was trimmed by 0 bases and V by 7 bases; bases with no gene match: 4. Germline values: CDR1 ENHRY, CDR2 SYGVKD. CDR3 length equals 15 residues. Written as DNA, the CDR3 is TGTGCCATCACCCGAGCGGGGGGCTCCTACAATGAGCAGTTCTTC. This codes for CAITRAGGSYNEQFF.

The V and J genes are TRBV6-1 and TRBJ1-2; no firm D call. Trimming removed 3 bases from V and 2 bases from J, with 13 bases in between. Germline V gives CDR1 MNHNS, CDR2 SASEGT. CDR3 length equals 15 residues. CDR3 nucleotide sequence: TGTGCCAGCAGTGATTCATTTCCGGGAAACTATGGCTACACCTTC. Residues: CASSDSFPGNYGYTF.

The chain recombines TRBV5-1 with TRBJ1-2; 8 nucleotides match TRBD1. V was pared by 4 bases and J by 5 bases, with 19 bases of the junction left unmatched. The V gene's germline CDR1 is SGHRS and CDR2 YFSETQ. This CDR3 has 18 residues. The CDR3 here is CASSPFGDPGQAPYGYTF. The CDR3 DNA sequence: TGCGCCAGCAGCCCGTTCGGGGACCCGGGACAGGCCCCTTATGGCTACACCTTC.

V usage is TRBV18 and J usage is TRBJ2-5, with 12 positions matching TRBD1. CDR1 KGHSH and CDR2 LQKENI come from the germline V gene. Trimming removed 3 bases from V and 6 bases from J; junction bases left unmatched: 17. This CDR3 is built from 19 residues. The CDR3 is CASSPTKATGTGGAQTQYF. The CDR3 bases are TGTGCCAGCTCACCCACAAAAGCCACCGGGACAGGGGGCGCCCAGACCCAGTACTTC.

V and J are TRBV28 and TRBJ2-7; 14 nucleotides match TRBD2. The CDR3 covers 19 residues. Germline values: CDR1 MDHEN, CDR2 SYDVKM. The J segment lost 0 bases and the V segment lost 6 bases, leaving 13 bases of the junction unmatched. CDR3: CASSRGLAGGLRLSYEQYF. In DNA form, the CDR3 reads TGTGCCAGCAGCCGCGGACTAGCGGGGGGACTCCGACTCTCCTACGAGCAGTACTTC.

The CDR3 is CASSLDGSSGGYTF. DNA for the CDR3: TGTGCCAGCAGCTTAGATGGGAGCTCGGGTGGCTACACCTTC. The rearrangement uses TRBV7-9 and TRBJ1-2; D unclear. Germline-derived CDR1 and CDR2 are SEHNR and FQNEAQ (reference sequence). This CDR3 region has 14 residues. The V and J ends lost 1 base and 7 bases respectively, with 13 bases between them.

V gene TRBV12-3 or TRBV12-4 combines with J gene TRBJ2-3; possible D gene TRBD1, 6 bases. The CDR3 is 13 amino acids. The V end was cut by 6 bases, the J end by 9 bases, with 16 bases between. CDR3 DNA: TGTGCCAGCAGCCGGGACATTGAAAAGACGCAGTATTTT. Its translation: CASSRDIEKTQYF.

The rearrangement links TRBV11-2 to TRBJ1-2; D is ambiguous. The CDR3 is 16 residues long. Trimming took 1 base from V and 0 from J, leaving 12 bases between them. Germline V gene data show CDR1 as SGHAT and CDR2 as FQNNGV. The CDR3 DNA reads TGTGCCAGCAGCTTAGGAGAAGTGCAGGCTAACTATGGCTACACCTTC. Translated: CASSLGEVQANYGYTF. The entire variable domain, with the rest obtained from reference TRBV11-2 and TRBJ1-2, is as follows: EAGVAQSPRYKIIEKRQSVAFWCNPISGHATLYWYQQILGQGPKLLIQFQNNGVVDDSQLPKDRFSAERLKGVDSTLKIQPAKLEDSAVYLCASSLGEVQANYGYTFGSGTRLTVV.

The chain couples TRBV19 to TRBJ2-1, with 8 nucleotides matching TRBD2. The CDR3 is 14 residues long. The germline gives CDR1 LNHDA, CDR2 SQIVND (reference sequence). V gave up 6 bases and J gave up 10 bases; unmatched junction bases: 11. The CDR3 loop reads CASSPGERENEQFF. CDR3 bases: TGTGCCAGTAGCCCCGGAGAGCGGGAGAACGAGCAGTTCTTC.

The chain joins TRBV21-1 to TRBJ2-6; the D segment call TRBD1 is taken from the table without a DNA check. TRBV21-1 corresponds to a pseudogene. This CDR3 comprises 21 residues. CDR3 nucleotide sequence: TGTGCCAGCAGCACCCCGTGGTCGTGGGGGCCCCCCCTCTCTGGGGCCAACGTCCTGACTTTC. Residues: CASSTPWSWGPPLSGANVLTF.

This clone has more than one count but fewer than ten. The gene calls are TRBV13 and TRBJ1-1; 8 bases map to TRBD1. CDR1 and CDR2 (germline): PRHDT, FYEKMQ (reference sequence). This CDR3 comprises 15 residues. The V and J ends lost 5 bases and 0 bases, in that order; junction bases with no gene match: 5. The CDR3 nucleotides are TGTGCCAGCAGCCACTCGGGACAGGTGAACACTGAAGCTTTCTTT. This encodes CASSHSGQVNTEAFF.

The V and J genes are TRBV6-2 or TRBV6-3 and TRBJ2-3, with TRBD1 identical over 7 bases. Germline V CDR1 and CDR2: MNHEY, SVGEGT. The V segment lost 5 bases and the J segment 5 bases; nucleotides outside the gene matches: 10. This CDR3 is 15 amino acids long. The CDR3 DNA sequence: TGTGCCAGCAGTAGGGCAGGGGGTGTCCTAGATACGCAGTATTTT. This codes for CASSRAGGVLDTQYF.